This record covers a single T cell receptor (beta chain). Trimming cost V 6 bases and J 0 bases, with 9 bases left between them. Germline V gene lookup returns CDR1 MNHEY and CDR2 SVGAGI. The CDR3 is 13 residues long. Libraries were prepared by immunoSEQ multiplex PCR; TCRdb keeps only in-frame clonotypes and omits some of them. The data hold about 330,000 clones, with over 80% observed a single time. These data originate in a study of blood T cell repertoires in COVID-19. Material for sequencing was PBMCs or T cells enriched from blood (not recorded which). The receptor comes from a man aged 30-40 years who had recovered from COVID-19. The chain recombines TRBV6-5 with TRBJ2-7; a weak D match, TRBD1 (5 bases). CDR3 protein: CASSGHFSYEQYF. CDR3 bases: TGTGCCAGCAGCGGACATTTCTCCTACGAGCAGTACTTC.